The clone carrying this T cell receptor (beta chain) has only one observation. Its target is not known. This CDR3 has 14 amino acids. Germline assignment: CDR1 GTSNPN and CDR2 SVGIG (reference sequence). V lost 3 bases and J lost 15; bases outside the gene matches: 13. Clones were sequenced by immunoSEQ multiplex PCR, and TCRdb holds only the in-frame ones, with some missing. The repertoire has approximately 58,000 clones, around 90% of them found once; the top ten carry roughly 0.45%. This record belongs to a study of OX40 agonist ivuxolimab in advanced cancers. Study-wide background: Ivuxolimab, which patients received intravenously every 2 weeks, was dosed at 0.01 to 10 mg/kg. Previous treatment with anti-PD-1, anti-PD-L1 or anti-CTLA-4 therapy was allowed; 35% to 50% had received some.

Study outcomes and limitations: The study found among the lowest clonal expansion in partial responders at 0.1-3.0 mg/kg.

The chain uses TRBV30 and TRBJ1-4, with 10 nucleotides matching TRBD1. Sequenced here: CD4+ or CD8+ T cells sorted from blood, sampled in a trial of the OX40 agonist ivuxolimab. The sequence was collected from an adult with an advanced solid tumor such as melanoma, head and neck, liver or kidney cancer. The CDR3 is CAWRGQGPNGDLFF. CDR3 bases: TGTGCCTGGAGGGGACAGGGGCCCAATGGGGACTTGTTTTTT.